The clone carrying this TCR beta chain was seen a few times. Its antigen is not identified. These data belong to a study of cytomegalovirus exposure and HLA in healthy donors. The wider study: The Caucasian-associated ancestry cluster contained about 80% of the 398 genotyped donors.

Study-wide points: Some highly shared sequence variants likely arose as a pipeline artifact. Using the classifier, cytomegalovirus status was reportedly diagnosed with high specificity and sensitivity.

60 Vbeta and 13 Jbeta primers were used in PCR. Produced via immunoSEQ multiplex PCR; TCRdb's table is partial and in-frame only. The table shows about 140,000 clones, with 60% to 80% occurring only once. Trimming took 0 bases from V and 1 from J, leaving 6 bases between them. In germline, CDR1 is MNHEY, CDR2 SVGAGI. CDR3 length equals 14 residues. The clonotype originates from a male donor in good health and CMV-seronegative. Sequencing was done on a sample of PBMCs. V usage is TRBV6-5 and J usage is TRBJ1-1, with unresolved D. The CDR3 loop reads CASSYSRTNTEAFF. The CDR3 DNA reads as TGTGCCAGCAGTTACTCGAGAACGAACACTGAAGCTTTCTTT.